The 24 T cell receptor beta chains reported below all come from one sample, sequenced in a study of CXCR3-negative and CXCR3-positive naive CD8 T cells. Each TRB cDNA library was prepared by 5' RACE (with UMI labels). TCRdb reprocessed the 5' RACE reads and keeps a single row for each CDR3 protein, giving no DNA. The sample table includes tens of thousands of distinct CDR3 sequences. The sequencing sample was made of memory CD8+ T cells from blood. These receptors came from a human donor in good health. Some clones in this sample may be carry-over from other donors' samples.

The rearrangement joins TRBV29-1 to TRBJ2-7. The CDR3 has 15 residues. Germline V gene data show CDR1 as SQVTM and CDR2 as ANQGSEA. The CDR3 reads CSVEVRQKSSYEQYF.

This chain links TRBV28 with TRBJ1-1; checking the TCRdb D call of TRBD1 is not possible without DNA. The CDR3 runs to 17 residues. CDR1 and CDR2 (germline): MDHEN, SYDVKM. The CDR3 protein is CASSPGTGGLFGTEAFF.

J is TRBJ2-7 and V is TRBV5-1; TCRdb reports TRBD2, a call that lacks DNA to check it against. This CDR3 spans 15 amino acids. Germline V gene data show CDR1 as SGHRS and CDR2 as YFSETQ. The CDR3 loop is CASSLGGDSLYEQYF. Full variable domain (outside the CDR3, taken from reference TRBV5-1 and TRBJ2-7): KAGVTQTPRYLIKTRGQQVTLSCSPISGHRSVSWYQQTPGQGLQFLFEYFSETQRNKGNFPGRFSGRQFSNSRSEMNVSTLELGDSALYLCASSLGGDSLYEQYFGPGTRLTVT.

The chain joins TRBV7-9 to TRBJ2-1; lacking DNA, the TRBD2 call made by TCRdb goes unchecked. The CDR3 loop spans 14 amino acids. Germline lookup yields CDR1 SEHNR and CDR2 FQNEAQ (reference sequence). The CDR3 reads CASNSLGSHNEQFF.

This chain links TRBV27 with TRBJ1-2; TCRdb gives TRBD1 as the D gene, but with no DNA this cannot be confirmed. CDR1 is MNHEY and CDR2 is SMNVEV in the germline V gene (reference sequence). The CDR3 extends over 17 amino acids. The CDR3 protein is CASSSRGDNDFFYGYTF.

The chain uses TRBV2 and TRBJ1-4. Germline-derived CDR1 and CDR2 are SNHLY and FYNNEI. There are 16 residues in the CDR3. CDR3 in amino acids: CASSDQIPSTNEKLFF.

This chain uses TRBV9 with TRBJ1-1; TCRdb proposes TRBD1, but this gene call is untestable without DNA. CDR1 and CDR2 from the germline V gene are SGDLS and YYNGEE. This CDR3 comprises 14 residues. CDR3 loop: CASSVGLLNTEAFF.

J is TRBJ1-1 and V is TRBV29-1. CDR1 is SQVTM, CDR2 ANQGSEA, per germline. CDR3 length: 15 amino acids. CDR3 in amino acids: CSVERDGHLPTEAFF.

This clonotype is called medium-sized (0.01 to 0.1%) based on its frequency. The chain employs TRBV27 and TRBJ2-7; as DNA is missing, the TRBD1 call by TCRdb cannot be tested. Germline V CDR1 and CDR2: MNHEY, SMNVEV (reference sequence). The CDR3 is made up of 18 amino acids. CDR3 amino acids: CASSLMDSNPFPSYEQYF.

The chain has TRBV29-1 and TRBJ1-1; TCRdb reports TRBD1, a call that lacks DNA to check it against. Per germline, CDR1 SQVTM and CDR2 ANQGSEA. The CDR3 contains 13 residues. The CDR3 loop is CSATPGTPTEAFF.

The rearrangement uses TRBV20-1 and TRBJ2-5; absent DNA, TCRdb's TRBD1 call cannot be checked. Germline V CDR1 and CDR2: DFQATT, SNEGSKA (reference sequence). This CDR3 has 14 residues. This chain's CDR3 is CSARDGGADETQYF.

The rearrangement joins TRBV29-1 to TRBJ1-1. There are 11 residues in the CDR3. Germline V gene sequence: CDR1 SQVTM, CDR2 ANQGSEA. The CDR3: CSVGAYTEAFF.

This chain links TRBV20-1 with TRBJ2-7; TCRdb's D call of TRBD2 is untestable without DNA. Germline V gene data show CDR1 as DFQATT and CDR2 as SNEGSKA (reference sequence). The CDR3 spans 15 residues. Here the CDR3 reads CSARDSRTSGRKQYF.

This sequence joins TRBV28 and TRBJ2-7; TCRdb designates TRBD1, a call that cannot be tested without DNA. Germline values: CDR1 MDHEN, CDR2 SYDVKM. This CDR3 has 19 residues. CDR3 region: CASTPFWGDLGLEGYEQYF.

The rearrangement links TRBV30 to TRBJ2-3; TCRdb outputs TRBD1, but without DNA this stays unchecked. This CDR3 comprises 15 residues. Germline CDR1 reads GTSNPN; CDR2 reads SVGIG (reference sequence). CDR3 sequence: CAWSPPLGTPDTQYF. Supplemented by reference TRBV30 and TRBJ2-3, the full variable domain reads SQTIHQWPATLVQPVGSPLSLECTVEGTSNPNLYWYRQAAGRGLQLLFYSVGIGQISSEVPQNLSASRPQDRQFILSSKKLLLSDSGFYLCAWSPPLGTPDTQYFGPGTRLTVL.

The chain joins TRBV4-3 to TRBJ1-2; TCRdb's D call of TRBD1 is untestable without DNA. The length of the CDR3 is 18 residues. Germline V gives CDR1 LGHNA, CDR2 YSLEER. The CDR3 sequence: CASSQDHFPETGTYGYTF.

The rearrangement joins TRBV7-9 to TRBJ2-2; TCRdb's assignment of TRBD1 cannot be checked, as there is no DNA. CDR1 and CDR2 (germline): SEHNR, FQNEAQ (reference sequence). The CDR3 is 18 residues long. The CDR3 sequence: CASSSRGGSNVLAGELFF. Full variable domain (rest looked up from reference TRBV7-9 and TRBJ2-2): DTGVSQNPRHKITKRGQNVTFRCDPISEHNRLYWYRQTLGQGPEFLTYFQNEAQLEKSRLLSDRFSAERPKGSFSTLEIQRTEQGDSAMYLCASSSRGGSNVLAGELFFGEGSRLTVL.

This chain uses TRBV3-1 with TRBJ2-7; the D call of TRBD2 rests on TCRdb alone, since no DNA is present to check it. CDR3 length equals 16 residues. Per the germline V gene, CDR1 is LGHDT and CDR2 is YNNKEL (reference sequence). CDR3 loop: CASSQSTSGVLYEQYF.

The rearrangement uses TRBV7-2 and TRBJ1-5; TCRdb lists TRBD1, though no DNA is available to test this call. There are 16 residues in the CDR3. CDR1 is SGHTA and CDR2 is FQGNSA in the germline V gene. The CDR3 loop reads CASSPTGQGENQPQHF.

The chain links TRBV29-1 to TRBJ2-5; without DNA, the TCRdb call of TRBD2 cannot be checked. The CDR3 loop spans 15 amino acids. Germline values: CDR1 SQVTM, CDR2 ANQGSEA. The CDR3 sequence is CSVDVREDLQETQYF.

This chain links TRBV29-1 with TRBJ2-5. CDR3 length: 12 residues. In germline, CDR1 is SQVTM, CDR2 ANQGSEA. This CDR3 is CSVEGNQETQYF.

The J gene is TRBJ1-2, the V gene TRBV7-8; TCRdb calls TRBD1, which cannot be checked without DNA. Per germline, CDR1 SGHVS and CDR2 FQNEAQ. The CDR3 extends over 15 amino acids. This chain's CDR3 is CASSLGTGTQGGYTF. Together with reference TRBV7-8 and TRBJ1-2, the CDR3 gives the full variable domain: GAGVSQSPRYKVAKRGQDVALRCDPISGHVSLFWYQQALGQGPEFLTYFQNEAQLDKSGLPSDRFFAERPEGSVSTLKIQRTQQEDSAVYLCASSLGTGTQGGYTFGSGTRLTVV.

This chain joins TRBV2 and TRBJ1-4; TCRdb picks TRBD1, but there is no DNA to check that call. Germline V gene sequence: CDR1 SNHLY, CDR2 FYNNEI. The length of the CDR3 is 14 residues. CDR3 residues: CASTDRQLNEKLFF. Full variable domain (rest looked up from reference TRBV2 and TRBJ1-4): EPEVTQTPSHQVTQMGQEVILRCVPISNHLYFYWYRQILGQKVEFLVSFYNNEISEKSEIFDDQFSVERPDGSNFTLKIRSTKLEDSAMYFCASTDRQLNEKLFFGSGTQLSVL.

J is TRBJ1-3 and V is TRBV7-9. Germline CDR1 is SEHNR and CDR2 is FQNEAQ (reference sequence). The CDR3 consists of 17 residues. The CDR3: CASSLLETGFSGNTIYF.